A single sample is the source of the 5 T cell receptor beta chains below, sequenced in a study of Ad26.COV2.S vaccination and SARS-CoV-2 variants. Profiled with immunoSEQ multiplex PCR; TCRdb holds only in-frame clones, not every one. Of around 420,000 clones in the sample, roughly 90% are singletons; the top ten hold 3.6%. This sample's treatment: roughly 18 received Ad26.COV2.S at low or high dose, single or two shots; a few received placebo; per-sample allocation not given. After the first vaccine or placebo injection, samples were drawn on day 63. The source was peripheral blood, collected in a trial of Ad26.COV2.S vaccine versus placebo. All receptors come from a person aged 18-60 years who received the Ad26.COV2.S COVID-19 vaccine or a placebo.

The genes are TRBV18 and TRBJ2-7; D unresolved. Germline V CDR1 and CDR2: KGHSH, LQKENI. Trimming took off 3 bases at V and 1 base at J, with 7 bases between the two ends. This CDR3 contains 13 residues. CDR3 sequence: CASSPSGSYEQYF. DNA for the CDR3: TGTGCCAGCTCACCGAGTGGATCCTACGAGCAGTACTTC.

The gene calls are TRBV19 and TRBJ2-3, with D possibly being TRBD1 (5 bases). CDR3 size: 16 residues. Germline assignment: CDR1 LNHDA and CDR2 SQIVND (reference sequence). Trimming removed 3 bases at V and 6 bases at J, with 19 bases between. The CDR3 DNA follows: TGTGCCAGTAGTATGCAGGCAGGACAAACCGGGGATACGCAGTATTTT. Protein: CASSMQAGQTGDTQYF.

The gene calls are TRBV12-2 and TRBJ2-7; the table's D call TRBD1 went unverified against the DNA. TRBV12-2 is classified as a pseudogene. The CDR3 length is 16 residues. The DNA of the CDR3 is TGTGCAAGTCGCTCAGTCCCCGACAGGGCCTCCTACGAGCAGTACTTC. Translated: CASRSVPDRASYEQYF.

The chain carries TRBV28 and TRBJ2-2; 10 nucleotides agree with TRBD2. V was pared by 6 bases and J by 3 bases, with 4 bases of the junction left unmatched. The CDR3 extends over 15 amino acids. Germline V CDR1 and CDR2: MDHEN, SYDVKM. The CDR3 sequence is CASSRSGGYTGELFF. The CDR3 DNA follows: TGTGCCAGCAGCCGTAGCGGGGGGTACACCGGGGAGCTGTTTTTT.

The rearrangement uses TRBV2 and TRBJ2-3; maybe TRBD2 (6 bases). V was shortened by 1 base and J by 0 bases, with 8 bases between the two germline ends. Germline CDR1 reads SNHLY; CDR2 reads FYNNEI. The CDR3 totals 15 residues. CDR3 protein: CASSEGGVSTDTQYF. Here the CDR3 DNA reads TGTGCCAGCAGTGAAGGGGGGGTTAGCACAGATACGCAGTATTTT.